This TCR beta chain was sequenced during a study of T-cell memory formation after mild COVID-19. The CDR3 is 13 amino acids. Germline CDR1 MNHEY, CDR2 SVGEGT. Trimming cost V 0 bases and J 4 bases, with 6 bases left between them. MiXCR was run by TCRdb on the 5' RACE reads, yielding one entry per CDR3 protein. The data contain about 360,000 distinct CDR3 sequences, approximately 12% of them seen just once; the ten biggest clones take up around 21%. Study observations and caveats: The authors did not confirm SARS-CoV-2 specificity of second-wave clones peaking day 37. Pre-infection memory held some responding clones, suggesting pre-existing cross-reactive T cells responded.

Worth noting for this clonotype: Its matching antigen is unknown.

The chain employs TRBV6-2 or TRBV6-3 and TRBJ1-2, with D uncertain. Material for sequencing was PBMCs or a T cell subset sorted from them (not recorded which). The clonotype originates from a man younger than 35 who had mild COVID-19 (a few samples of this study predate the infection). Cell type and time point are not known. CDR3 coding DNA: TGTGCCAGCAGTTACTCGGCAGCCTATGGCTACACCTTC. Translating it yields CASSYSAAYGYTF.